These T cell receptor beta chains were read from a single sample in a study of blood T cells in healthy people across ages. TCRdb redid the calling of the 5' RACE reads with MiXCR, one entry per CDR3 protein. Seen here are some 1,000,000 distinct CDR3 sequences, 25% observed once, and the top ten hold 0.65% to 0.95%. The same specimen was also included in a second study, on T cells of mothers and their children.

Specimen: blood. These receptors all stem from a girl aged 2 to 9 in good health. Both conserved end residues are part of each CDR3. The D gene is left open where the match is weak. Where a row states a size, it is once, few, many or the class of an expanded clone; other rows omit it.

TRBD2,-,TRBV11-2,TRBJ2-3,CASSLLAGELGDTQYF,TGTGCCAGCAGCTTGCTGGCGGGAGAATTGGGGGATACGCAGTATTTT
-,-,TRBV5-5,TRBJ2-2,CASSSPIVSGLTGELFF,TGTGCCAGCAGCTCCCCTATCGTGAGCGGCCTCACCGGGGAGCTGTTTTTT
-,few,TRBV28,TRBJ2-7,CASSFYVGEQYF,TGTGCCAGCAGTTTTTATGTAGGCGAGCAGTACTTC
-,-,TRBV12-3/TRBV12-4,TRBJ2-2,CATLHSTDWAGELFF,TGTGCCACCCTACACTCGACAGACTGGGCCGGGGAGCTGTTTTTT
-,few,TRBV2,TRBJ2-7,CASVGPRQDSEQYF,TGTGCCAGCGTTGGGCCAAGACAGGATTCCGAGCAGTACTTC
-,-,TRBV6-2/TRBV6-3,TRBJ2-7,CASSYPDARSYEQYF,TGTGCCAGCAGTTACCCCGACGCCCGCTCCTACGAGCAGTACTTC
TRBD2,few,TRBV12-5,TRBJ2-1,CASGLMWGGLLDNEQFF,TGTGCTAGTGGTTTGATGTGGGGGGGGTTATTGGACAATGAGCAGTTCTTC
TRBD1,-,TRBV12-3/TRBV12-4,TRBJ1-2,CASRGTGGFYGYTF,TGTGCCAGCAGGGGGACAGGGGGCTTTTATGGCTACACCTTC
-,few,TRBV29-1,TRBJ2-7,CSVERWEVPYEQYF,TGCAGCGTTGAGAGGTGGGAGGTTCCCTACGAGCAGTACTTC
-,-,TRBV4-1,TRBJ1-3,CASSQEGLRNTTYF,TGCGCCAGCAGCCAAGAAGGGTTACGAAACACCACATATTTT
TRBD1,few,TRBV7-9,TRBJ2-5,CASSFLSGGMETQYF,TGTGCCAGCAGCTTTCTCTCAGGGGGTATGGAGACCCAGTACTTC
-,-,TRBV7-4,TRBJ2-5,CASSCQRLRGRETQYF,TGTGCCAGCAGCTGCCAAAGGTTACGGGGGAGAGAGACCCAGTACTTC
TRBD1,-,TRBV29-1,TRBJ1-4,CSVDRLQGAVGKLFF,TGCAGCGTTGACCGTCTACAGGGGGCAGTTGGAAAACTGTTTTTT
-,-,TRBV7-3,TRBJ2-1,CASSLKDRNNEQFF,TGTGCCAGCAGCTTAAAGGACCGAAACAATGAGCAGTTCTTC
TRBD2,few,TRBV9,TRBJ2-1,CASSVQAGGGYEQFF,TGTGCCAGCAGCGTCCAAGCGGGAGGAGGCTATGAGCAGTTCTTC
-,-,TRBV7-9,TRBJ2-5,CASSFRVTTSLETQYF,TGTGCCAGCAGCTTCAGGGTAACTACCAGCTTGGAGACCCAGTACTTC
TRBD1,-,TRBV29-1,TRBJ2-7,CSVFTGTGYEQYF,TGCAGCGTATTTACCGGGACAGGGTACGAGCAGTACTTC
-,-,TRBV6-6,TRBJ2-7,CASSYPEYEQYF,TGTGCCAGCAGTTACCCGGAATACGAGCAGTACTTC
TRBD2,few,TRBV28,TRBJ2-7,CASSLDRGVGSGSYEQYF,TGTGCCAGCAGTTTGGACAGAGGTGTGGGGAGCGGGAGTTACGAGCAGTACTTC
-,-,TRBV20-1,TRBJ2-5,CSANLLWRAQETQYF,TGCAGTGCAAACCTTCTTTGGCGGGCCCAAGAGACCCAGTACTTC
-,few,TRBV11-2,TRBJ1-4,CASSLWTGKLFF,TGTGCCAGCAGCTTATGGACGGGGAAACTGTTTTTT
TRBD1,few,TRBV6-1,TRBJ2-4,CASSEGGGWDIQYF,TGTGCCAGCAGTGAAGGAGGGGGCTGGGACATTCAGTACTTC
-,-,TRBV3-1,TRBJ1-1,CASSQSVEAFF,TGTGCCAGCAGCCAATCAGTTGAAGCTTTCTTT
TRBD2,few,TRBV4-1,TRBJ2-1,CASSQVGLAGYEQFF,TGCGCCAGCAGCCAAGTCGGACTAGCGGGCTATGAGCAGTTCTTC
TRBD2,few,TRBV7-2,TRBJ2-5,CASSLPGGPDETQYF,TGTGCCAGCAGCTTGCCGGGAGGGCCTGACGAGACCCAGTACTTC
-,-,TRBV20-1,TRBJ2-5,CSARDLPQETQYF,TGCAGTGCTAGAGATCTACCACAAGAGACCCAGTACTTC
TRBD1,many,TRBV11-2,TRBJ2-7,CASSLRSRDRFPDEQYF,TGTGCCAGCAGTTTGCGATCACGGGACAGGTTTCCCGACGAGCAGTACTTC
-,-,TRBV11-2,TRBJ2-3,CASRTIQGGTDTQYF,TGTGCCAGCAGGACCATCCAGGGCGGCACAGATACGCAGTATTTT
-,few,TRBV7-2,TRBJ2-1,CASSAGLFLNEQFF,TGTGCCAGCAGCGCGGGACTGTTCCTAAATGAGCAGTTCTTC
TRBD2,-,TRBV6-5,TRBJ2-1,CASSYMGGTGSYNEQFF,TGTGCCAGCAGTTACATGGGGGGGACGGGGTCCTACAATGAGCAGTTCTTC
TRBD1,once,TRBV4-1,TRBJ1-2,CASSQAGQGVWGCTF,TGCGCCAGCAGCCAAGCGGGACAGGGGGTTTGGGGCTGCACCTTC
-,-,TRBV6-5,TRBJ1-2,CASFGGSNYGYTF,TGTGCCAGTTTCGGAGGGTCTAACTATGGCTACACCTTC
TRBD1,-,TRBV7-9,TRBJ1-2,CASSLGRTGGSYTF,TGTGCCAGCAGCTTAGGAAGGACAGGGGGCAGCTACACCTTC
-,-,TRBV7-2,TRBJ2-5,CASSFWDGETQYF,TGTGCCAGCAGCTTCTGGGATGGAGAGACCCAGTACTTC
-,few,TRBV27,TRBJ1-4,CASSYGFGEKLFF,TGTGCCAGCAGTTACGGCTTCGGGGAAAAACTGTTTTTT
-,-,TRBV5-1,TRBJ1-4,CATSPEGILSTNEKLFF,TGCGCCACCAGCCCCGAGGGGATACTTTCAACTAATGAAAAACTGTTTTTT
-,-,TRBV7-3,TRBJ1-2,CASSLTGRSSLNYGYTF,TGTGCCAGCAGCTTAACAGGGCGCAGTTCTCTAAACTATGGCTACACCTTC
TRBD1,-,TRBV20-1,TRBJ1-2,CSARESGTGAYGYTF,TGCAGTGCTAGAGAATCCGGGACAGGAGCTTATGGCTACACCTTC
-,-,TRBV9,TRBJ1-2,CASSVAPEGGVRGYTF,TGTGCCAGCAGCGTAGCCCCGGAAGGGGGTGTAAGGGGCTACACCTTC
-,-,TRBV29-1,TRBJ2-7,CSVVKVLPYEQYF,TGCAGCGTTGTAAAGGTACTACCCTACGAGCAGTACTTC